Below, 21 T cell receptor beta chains from the same sample are listed, as sequenced in a study of beta chain features in type 1 diabetes. Study findings and constraints: TCRB CDR3s were moderately but significantly shorter in Type 1 diabetes patients in all four CD4+ subsets.

No antigen has been identified for these receptors. Reverse transcribing all isolated RNA meant expressed TCRB transcripts were sequenced. Data came from immunoSEQ multiplex PCR; TCRdb stores just in-frame clones and leaves some out. The sample records hundreds of thousands of clones, more than 13% being singletons. Sequencing was carried out using naive CD4+ T cells from blood. The receptors here all came from a man aged 25-45 years with type 1 diabetes.

In its sample, this clone was seen a few times. The chain joins TRBV28 to TRBJ2-7; perhaps TRBD1 as D (6 bases). This CDR3 contains 14 residues. Trimming removed 2 bases at V and 3 bases at J, with 11 bases between. Germline-derived CDR1 and CDR2 are MDHEN and SYDVKM. DNA for the CDR3: TGTGCCAGCAGTTTAGGGGGCATGGGCTACGAGCAGTACTTC. Translated: CASSLGGMGYEQYF.

This clone was seen only a few times. The chain recombines TRBV4-2 with TRBJ2-1; 7 bases align to TRBD2. The CDR3 is 17 residues long. Germline CDR1 and CDR2: LGHNA and YNFKEQ. V lost 1 base, J lost 3 bases, and 9 bases stayed unmatched. The CDR3: CASSQGVLADGYNEQFF. CDR3 nucleotide sequence: TGTGCCAGCAGCCAAGGGGTCCTAGCGGACGGCTACAATGAGCAGTTCTTC.

V usage is TRBV28 and J usage is TRBJ1-2; D perhaps matches TRBD1 (5 bases). Germline V gives CDR1 MDHEN, CDR2 SYDVKM. This CDR3 has 15 residues. Trimming shortened V by 5 bases and J by 0 bases, and 13 bases separated the two germline ends. CDR3 region: CASSRGAAPNYGYTF. The CDR3 nucleotides read TGTGCCAGCAGTCGCGGGGCAGCTCCTAACTATGGCTACACCTTC.

The chain is built from TRBV18 and TRBJ2-7, with TRBD2 matching over 10 bases. From germline, CDR1 is KGHSH and CDR2 LQKENI. Unmatched junction bases numbered 5, after V lost 0 bases and J lost 9 bases. The CDR3 length is 14 residues. CDR3 nucleotides: TGTGCCAGCTCACCACCTAGCGGGAGGCACTCGCAGTACTTC. Its protein product is CASSPPSGRHSQYF.

This chain links TRBV25-1 with TRBJ2-2, with TRBD1 matching over 8 bases. The V segment lost 6 bases and the J segment 4 bases; nucleotides outside the gene matches: 4. This CDR3 region has 14 residues. Germline V CDR1 and CDR2: MGHDK, SYGVNS. The CDR3: CASRDRVSTGELFF. In DNA, the CDR3 is TGTGCCAGCAGGGACAGGGTGTCCACCGGGGAGCTGTTTTTT.

The table lists this clone with a few counts. V gene TRBV9 combines with J gene TRBJ1-4; a weak D match, TRBD1 (5 bases). Trimming removed 0 bases from V and 3 bases from J, with 9 bases in between. Per germline, CDR1 SGDLS and CDR2 YYNGEE. The CDR3 length is 15 residues. The CDR3 protein is CASSVGQWANEKLFF. The CDR3 DNA follows: TGTGCCAGCAGCGTAGGACAGTGGGCTAATGAAAAACTGTTTTTT.

The V gene is TRBV2, the J gene TRBJ2-7; D remains ambiguous. Germline-derived CDR1 and CDR2 are SNHLY and FYNNEI. The CDR3 spans 14 residues. V dropped 7 bases and J dropped 0 bases, with 13 bases sitting between them. The CDR3 reads CASKYTWSSYEQYF. The CDR3 DNA is TGTGCCAGCAAATACACCTGGAGCTCCTACGAGCAGTACTTC.

CDR3 loop: CASSLGAYSNQPQHF. The CDR3 coding sequence is TGTGCCAGCAGCCTGGGAGCTTATAGCAATCAGCCCCAGCATTTT. The chain joins TRBV7-9 to TRBJ1-5; unclear D gene. The germline V gene has CDR1 SEHNR and CDR2 FQNEAQ (reference sequence). This CDR3 contains 15 residues. V shed 5 bases and J shed 0 bases, with 11 bases lying between them.

The rearrangement joins TRBV7-3 to TRBJ2-1, with 9 bases lining up with TRBD2. This CDR3 is 14 amino acids long. The germline gives CDR1 SGHTA, CDR2 FQGTGA. Trimming at V came to 5 bases and at J to 4 bases, leaving 3 bases not matched to a gene. CDR3 in DNA: TGTGCCAGCAGCGAGGGACTAGCTTACAATGAGCAGTTCTTC. Its protein product is CASSEGLAYNEQFF.

This clone was found a few times. The rearrangement links TRBV4-2 to TRBJ2-5, with TRBD2 identical over 12 bases. The junction had 7 bases not matched to a gene; V was cut back by 5 bases and J by 0 bases. Germline V gene sequence: CDR1 LGHNA, CDR2 YNFKEQ. The CDR3 sequence is 17 residues long. The CDR3 DNA reads TGTGCCAGCAGCTCACAGGGGACTAGCGGGTACCAAGAGACCCAGTACTTC. Translated: CASSSQGTSGYQETQYF.

V usage is TRBV28 and J usage is TRBJ2-1, with D possibly TRBD2 on 6 matching bases. Germline CDR1 reads MDHEN; CDR2 reads SYDVKM. V lost 8 bases to trimming and J lost 8 bases, with 19 bases between them. The CDR3 sequence is 14 residues long. This chain's CDR3 is CASGPPGSTHEQFF. As DNA, the CDR3 is TGTGCCAGCGGCCCCCCCGGGAGTACCCATGAGCAGTTCTTC.

The CDR3 region is CASSVEAATEAFF. In nucleotides, the CDR3 is TGTGCCAGCAGCGTAGAAGCCGCGACTGAAGCTTTCTTT. The rearrangement uses TRBV9 and TRBJ1-1; D gene uncertain. This CDR3 spans 13 amino acids. Trimming cost V 0 bases and J 5 bases, with 8 bases left between them. Germline loops: CDR1 SGDLS, CDR2 YYNGEE. Variable domain in full (rest from reference TRBV9 and TRBJ1-1): DSGVTQTPKHLITATGQRVTLRCSPRSGDLSVYWYQQSLDQGLQFLIQYYNGEERAKGNILERFSAQQFPDLHSELNLSSLELGDSALYFCASSVEAATEAFFGQGTRLTVV.

The V gene is TRBV28, the J gene TRBJ2-2, with a tentative D call TRBD1 (5 bases). Germline V gene sequence: CDR1 MDHEN, CDR2 SYDVKM. The ends were cut back, 3 bases at V and 10 bases at J, with 9 bases in the middle. The CDR3 covers 12 residues. CDR3 in amino acids: CASSFETAELFF. CDR3 nucleotides: TGTGCCAGCAGTTTCGAGACAGCGGAGCTGTTTTTT.

This chain links TRBV7-2 with TRBJ2-3, with 8 positions matching TRBD2. Germline CDR1 reads SGHTA; CDR2 reads FQGNSA. With 6 bases clipped from V and 5 bases from J, the junction kept 10 bases outside the gene matches. The CDR3 has 15 amino acids. The CDR3 sequence is CASRPGLESGDTQYF. CDR3 in DNA: TGTGCCAGCAGACCGGGACTAGAGTCTGGAGATACGCAGTATTTT.

This clone showed up just a few times. The rearrangement links TRBV5-6 to TRBJ1-4; D is undetermined. V lost 4 bases to trimming and J lost 1 base, with 11 bases between them. From germline, CDR1 is SGHDT and CDR2 YYEEEE. This CDR3 has 15 amino acids. The CDR3 nucleotides are TGTGCCAGCAGCATTTCAGGACTAACTAATGAAAAACTGTTTTTT. It encodes CASSISGLTNEKLFF.

The chain combines TRBV6-1 with TRBJ1-1; the D gene is possibly TRBD1 (5 bases). The CDR3 length is 15 residues. V was clipped by 0 bases and J by 3 bases, with 11 bases between them. CDR1 is MNHNS, CDR2 SASEGT, per germline. The CDR3 is CASSEAGAVDTEAFF. The CDR3 DNA reads TGTGCCAGCAGTGAAGCTGGGGCAGTTGACACTGAAGCTTTCTTT.

This clone appeared a single time. This sequence joins TRBV7-9 and TRBJ2-4; 10 bases are shared with TRBD1. V lost 4 bases and J lost 9; bases outside the gene matches: 6. The CDR3 contains 14 residues. Germline loops: CDR1 SEHNR, CDR2 FQNEAQ (reference sequence). The CDR3 sequence is CASSSGQGLVIQYF. CDR3 DNA: TGTGCCAGCAGCTCGGGACAGGGGCTCGTCATTCAGTACTTC.

This clone has a handful of counts. This chain uses TRBV7-9 with TRBJ2-2, with D unclear. Germline V gives CDR1 SEHNR, CDR2 FQNEAQ (reference sequence). The V and J ends lost 2 bases and 0 bases respectively, with 10 bases between them. This CDR3 comprises 16 residues. This chain's CDR3 is CASSLNGGPNTGELFF. CDR3 DNA: TGTGCCAGCAGCTTAAATGGCGGTCCGAACACCGGGGAGCTGTTTTTT.

The chain combines TRBV28 with TRBJ2-2; TRBD2 matches 7 bases. Germline V gene lookup returns CDR1 MDHEN and CDR2 SYDVKM. This CDR3 is built from 14 residues. The CDR3 sequence: CATAVERDAGELFF. The DNA of the CDR3 is TGTGCTACAGCCGTGGAGCGGGATGCCGGGGAGCTGTTTTTT.

The V call is TRBV18, the J call TRBJ1-2; 9 bases align to TRBD1. This CDR3 contains 13 residues. The V segment lost 4 bases and the J segment 3 bases; nucleotides outside the gene matches: 0. Germline V gene sequence: CDR1 KGHSH, CDR2 LQKENI. CDR3 nucleotides: TGTGCCAGCTCACGGGACAGGGACTATGGCTACACCTTC. Its protein is CASSRDRDYGYTF.

The CDR3 nucleotides are TGTGCCAGCAGCCGGGGACAGATTAGCACAGATACGCAGTATTTT. Translation: CASSRGQISTDTQYF. The chain combines TRBV11-2 with TRBJ2-3, with 7 bases aligning to TRBD1. Per germline, CDR1 SGHAT and CDR2 FQNNGV. The CDR3 consists of 15 residues. The ends lost 5 bases at V and 0 bases at J; junction bases unmatched: 5.